This T cell receptor beta chain was sequenced in a study of blood T cell repertoires in COVID-19 (TCRdb year 2020). Looking at the study overall: The collaborator samples originated in the United States, Italy and Spain and spanned the acute and convalescent phases of COVID-19. The material from the prospective study consisted of cDNA or gDNA derived from T cells, B-cell-depleted T cells, or PBMCs. Deeply sampled blood TCRbeta repertoires from subjects exposed to, actively infected with, or recovered from COVID-19 were included in the dataset. The repertoires were made available in a free public database intended to serve as a resource for research on the immune response to SARS-CoV-2. Samples were obtained from the ongoing ImmuneRACE study (first 160 participants) and from over 1,000 subjects provided by 6 global collaborators. The sample metadata nearly always contained a de-identified subject ID, COVID-19 status, age in years and sex. Where available, HLA class I and class II types were taken from metadata supplied by the sample provider and were not determined by assay-based typing. Broader findings and caveats from the paper: The quantity of clinical and demographic metadata differed by source and by participant and was supplied without curation.

A word on this clone: Its cognate antigen has yet to be identified. No much larger clone is present one base from it, and per-base qualities are unavailable.

CDR1 and CDR2 are read off the germline V gene as KGHSH and LQKENI. From its cysteine to its phenylalanine, the CDR3 spans 14 amino acids. Just CDR3 DNA is preserved here, 42 bases in frame from base 1. For this chain, trimming is 4 bases at the V end and 6 bases at the J end, and the number of junction bases without a gene match is 7. Participants in the prospective study were enrolled through a virtual design, were aged about 18 to 100 years, and lived in under 25 United States geographic areas. In the prospective study, cohorts were assigned on the basis of participant-reported clinical history obtained from a screening survey and a study questionnaire. Recovered participants in ImmuneRACE Cohort 3 were defined by two consecutive negative NP/OP PCR tests, clearance by a healthcare professional, or resolution of symptoms. Each participant in the prospective study had whole blood, serum and a nasopharyngeal or oropharyngeal swab collected by mobile phlebotomists. Prospective study participants could optionally give additional blood draws and questionnaires over an approximately two-month period. Before DNA extraction, prospective study blood samples were shipped either frozen or at room temperature.

TCRbeta CDR3 regions were amplified from genomic DNA using the immunoSEQ Assay, a bias-controlled multiplex PCR. As for the original processing: Nucleated cell counts per sample were estimated from amplification of reference gene primers within the assay. Sequence reads were collapsed and filtered to measure the absolute abundance of every unique TCRbeta CDR3 rearrangement. For each sample, productive Simpson clonality was calculated as the square root of Simpson's diversity index over productive rearrangements. TCRdb took over this immuneACCESS table, retaining in-frame rearrangements with V and J assigned. Such tables are incomplete; in checked studies, under half of the missing clones stem from an unresolved V gene, and the remainder is unexplained. The DNA gave D and trimming, while V, J and clone size come from that table. Counted in this sample were over 300,000 clones; just over 85% of them appeared once. Together, the top ten hold roughly a tenth of the sample.

Sequencing used PBMCs or T cells enriched from blood (not recorded which). This chain joins TRBV18 to TRBJ2-7; 9 of the junction bases match TRBD1. The sequence came from a young woman who had recovered from COVID-19. The DNA reads as follows: TGTGCCAGCTCACTCGGACAGGGGAGTTCCGAGCAGTACTTC. Its protein product is CASSLGQGSSEQYF.